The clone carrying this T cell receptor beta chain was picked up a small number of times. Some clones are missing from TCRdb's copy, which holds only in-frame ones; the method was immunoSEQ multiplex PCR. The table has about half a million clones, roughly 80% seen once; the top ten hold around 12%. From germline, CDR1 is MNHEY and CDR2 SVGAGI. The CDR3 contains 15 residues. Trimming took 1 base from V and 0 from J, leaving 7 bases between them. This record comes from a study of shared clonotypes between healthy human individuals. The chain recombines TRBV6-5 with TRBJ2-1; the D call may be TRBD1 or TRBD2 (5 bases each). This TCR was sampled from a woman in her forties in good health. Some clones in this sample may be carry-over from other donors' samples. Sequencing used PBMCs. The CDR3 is CASSYWGSSYNEQFF. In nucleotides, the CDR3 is TGTGCCAGCAGTTACTGGGGGAGCTCCTACAATGAGCAGTTCTTC.